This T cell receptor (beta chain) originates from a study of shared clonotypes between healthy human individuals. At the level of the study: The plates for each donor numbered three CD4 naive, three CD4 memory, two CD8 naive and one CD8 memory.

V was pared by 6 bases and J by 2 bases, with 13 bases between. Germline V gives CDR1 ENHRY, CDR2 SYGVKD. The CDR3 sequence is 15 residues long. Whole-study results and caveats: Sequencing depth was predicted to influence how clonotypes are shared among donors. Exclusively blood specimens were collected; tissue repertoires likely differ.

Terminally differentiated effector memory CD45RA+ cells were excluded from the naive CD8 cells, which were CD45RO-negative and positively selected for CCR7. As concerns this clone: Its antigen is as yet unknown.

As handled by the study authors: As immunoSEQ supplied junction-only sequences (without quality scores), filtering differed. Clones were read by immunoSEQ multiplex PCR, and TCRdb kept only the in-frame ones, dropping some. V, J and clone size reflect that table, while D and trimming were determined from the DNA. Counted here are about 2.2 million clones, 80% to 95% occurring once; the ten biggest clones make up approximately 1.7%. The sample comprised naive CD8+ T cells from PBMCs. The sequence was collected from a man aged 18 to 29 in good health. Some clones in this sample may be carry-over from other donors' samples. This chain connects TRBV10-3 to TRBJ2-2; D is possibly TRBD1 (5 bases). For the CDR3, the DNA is TGTGCCATCAGCCTTGACAGACTCAACACCGGGGAGCTGTTTTTT. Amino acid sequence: CAISLDRLNTGELFF.